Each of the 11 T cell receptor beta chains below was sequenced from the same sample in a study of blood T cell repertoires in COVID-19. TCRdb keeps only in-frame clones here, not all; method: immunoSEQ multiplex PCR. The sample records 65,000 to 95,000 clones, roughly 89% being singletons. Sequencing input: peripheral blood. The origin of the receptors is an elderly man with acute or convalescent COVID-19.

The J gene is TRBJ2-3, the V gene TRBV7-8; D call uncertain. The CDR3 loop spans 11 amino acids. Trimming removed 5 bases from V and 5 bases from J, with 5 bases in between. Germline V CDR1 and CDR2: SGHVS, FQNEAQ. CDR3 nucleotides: TGTGCCAGCAGCCCTCTAGATACGCAGTATTTT. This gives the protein CASSPLDTQYF.

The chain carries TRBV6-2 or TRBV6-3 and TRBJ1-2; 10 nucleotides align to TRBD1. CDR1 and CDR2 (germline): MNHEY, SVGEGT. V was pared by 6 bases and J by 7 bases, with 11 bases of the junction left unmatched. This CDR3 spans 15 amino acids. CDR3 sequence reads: CASSSGQGPYSGYTF. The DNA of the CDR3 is TGTGCCAGCAGCTCGGGACAGGGGCCTTATAGTGGCTACACCTTC.

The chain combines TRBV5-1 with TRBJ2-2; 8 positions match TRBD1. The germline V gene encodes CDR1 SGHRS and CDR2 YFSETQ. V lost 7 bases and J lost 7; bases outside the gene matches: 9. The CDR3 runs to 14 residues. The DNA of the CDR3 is TGCGCCAGCCAGGACAGGGTGTTCAGCGGGGAGCTGTTTTTT. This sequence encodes CASQDRVFSGELFF.

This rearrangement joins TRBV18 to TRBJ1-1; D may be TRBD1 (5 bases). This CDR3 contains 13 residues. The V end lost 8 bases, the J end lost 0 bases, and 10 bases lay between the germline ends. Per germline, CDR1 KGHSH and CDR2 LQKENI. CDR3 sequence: CASRGGLNTEAFF. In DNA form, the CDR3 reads TGTGCCAGCCGGGGGGGTCTGAACACTGAAGCTTTCTTT.

CDR3 loop: CASSQGGGRSSATQYF. The CDR3 nucleotides read TGCGCCAGCAGCCAAGGGGGGGGCCGATCTTCGGCTACGCAGTATTTT. The genes are TRBV4-1 and TRBJ2-3; tentatively, D is TRBD2 (7 bases). There are 16 residues in the CDR3. Germline-derived CDR1 and CDR2 are MGHRA and YSYEKL. Between the trimmed V and J ends, which lost 1 base and 8 bases, there was a span of 19 bases.

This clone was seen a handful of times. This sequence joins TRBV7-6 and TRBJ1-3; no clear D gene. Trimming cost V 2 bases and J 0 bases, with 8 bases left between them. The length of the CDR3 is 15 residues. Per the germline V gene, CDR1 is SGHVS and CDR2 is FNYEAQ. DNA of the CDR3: TGTGCCAGCAGCTTACCCCGAGGCTCTGGAAACACCATATATTTT. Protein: CASSLPRGSGNTIYF.

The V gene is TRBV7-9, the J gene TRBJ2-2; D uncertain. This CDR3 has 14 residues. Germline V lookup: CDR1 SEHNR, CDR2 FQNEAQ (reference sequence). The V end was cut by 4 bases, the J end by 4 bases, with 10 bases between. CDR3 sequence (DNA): TGTGCCAGCAGCTCCGTCGCGAGCACCGGGGAGCTGTTTTTT. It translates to CASSSVASTGELFF.

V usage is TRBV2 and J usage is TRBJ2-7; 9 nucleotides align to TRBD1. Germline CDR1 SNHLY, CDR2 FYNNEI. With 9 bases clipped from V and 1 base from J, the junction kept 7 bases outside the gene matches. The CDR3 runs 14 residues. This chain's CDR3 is CARSGTGLSYEQYF. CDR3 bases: TGTGCCAGGTCCGGGACAGGGCTATCCTACGAGCAGTACTTC.

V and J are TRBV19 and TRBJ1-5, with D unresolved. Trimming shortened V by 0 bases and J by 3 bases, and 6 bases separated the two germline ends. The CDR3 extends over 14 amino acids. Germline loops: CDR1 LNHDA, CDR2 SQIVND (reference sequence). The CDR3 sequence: CASSIEQVNQPQHF. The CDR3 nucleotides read TGTGCCAGTAGTATAGAACAAGTCAATCAGCCCCAGCATTTT.

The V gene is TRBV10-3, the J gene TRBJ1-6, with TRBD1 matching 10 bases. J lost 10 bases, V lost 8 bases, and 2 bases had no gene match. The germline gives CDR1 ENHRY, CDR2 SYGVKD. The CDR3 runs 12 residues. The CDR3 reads CAIGQGESPLHF. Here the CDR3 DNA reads TGTGCCATCGGACAGGGGGAATCACCCCTCCACTTT.

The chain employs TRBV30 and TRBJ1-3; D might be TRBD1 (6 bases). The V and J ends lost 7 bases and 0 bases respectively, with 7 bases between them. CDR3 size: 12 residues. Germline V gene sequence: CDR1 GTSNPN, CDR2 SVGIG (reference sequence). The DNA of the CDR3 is TGTGCCTTGACAGGCTCTGGAAACACCATATATTTT. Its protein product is CALTGSGNTIYF.